This record looks at one TCR beta chain sequence and its context. The antigen is undetermined. Libraries were prepared by immunoSEQ multiplex PCR; TCRdb keeps only in-frame clonotypes and omits some of them. The sample lists under 140,000 clones, approximately 92% occurring once. The sample originates from a study of graft-versus-host responses after intestinal transplantation. Study results and caveats: Early post-transplant falls in HvG clones accompanied the peak levels of circulating GvH clones.

Germline loops: CDR1 MNHEY, CDR2 SMNVEV (reference sequence). With 4 bases clipped from V and 4 bases from J, the junction kept 3 bases outside the gene matches. This CDR3 contains 14 residues. The rearrangement links TRBV27 to TRBJ1-1, with TRBD1 matching 10 bases. Sequenced here: unstimulated CD8+ T cells sorted from spleen or lymph node cells, sampled before intestinal transplant. This TCR came from a human donor who received an intestinal transplant. Here the CDR3 reads CASSSGTGATEAFF. CDR3 nucleotides: TGTGCCAGCAGTTCCGGGACAGGGGCCACTGAAGCTTTCTTT.